The next 21 T cell receptor beta chains were all read from a single sample in a study of shared clonotypes between healthy human individuals. Cells designated naive CD8 were CD45RO-negative and were positively selected for CCR7, with terminally differentiated effector memory CD45RA+ cells excluded. Sequenced by immunoSEQ multiplex PCR; TCRdb stores in-frame clones only, minus some. The repertoire holds about 2.1 million clones, with around 93% as singletons. The material sequenced was naive CD8+ T cells from PBMCs. These receptors came from a man aged 18-30 years in good health. Some clones in this sample may be carry-over from other donors' samples.

The V call is TRBV11-2, the J call TRBJ2-7; 7 bases map to TRBD2. The CDR3 extends over 15 amino acids. Losses at the gene ends were 7 bases for V and 2 bases for J; bases not matched to a gene: 11. Germline V gives CDR1 SGHAT, CDR2 FQNNGV. CDR3 DNA: TGTGCCAGCACTTACTCGGGGGGTGGCGCCTACGAGCAGTACTTC. It yields the protein CASTYSGGGAYEQYF.

The chain joins TRBV28 to TRBJ1-2, with a tentative D call TRBD1 (5 bases). V gave up 9 bases and J gave up 6 bases, with 20 bases separating them. Germline V CDR1 and CDR2: MDHEN, SYDVKM. The CDR3 is made up of 14 amino acids. DNA for the CDR3: TGTGCCAGTTCGACCCGTCGGGGGTGGGATGGCTACACCTTC. It yields the protein CASSTRRGWDGYTF.

The rearrangement links TRBV9 to TRBJ2-1; the match to TRBD2 covers 11 bases. The germline gives CDR1 SGDLS, CDR2 YYNGEE. The CDR3 length is 14 residues. V was clipped by 4 bases and J by 8 bases; unmatched bases: 5. The CDR3 nucleotides read TGTGCCAGCAGCCCCACTAGCGGGAGTTATGAGCAGTTCTTC. It translates to CASSPTSGSYEQFF.

CDR3 sequence (DNA): TGTGCCAGCGGAGCGGGAAGGTACGAGCAGTACTTC. It specifies CASGAGRYEQYF. V and J are TRBV6-5 and TRBJ2-7; 7 bases fit TRBD2. The J segment lost 4 bases and the V segment lost 8 bases, leaving 5 bases of the junction unmatched. There are 12 residues in the CDR3. CDR1 is MNHEY, CDR2 SVGAGI, per germline.

This clone was recorded only once. The chain employs TRBV6-1 and TRBJ2-7; 7 bases are a match to TRBD1. The CDR3 covers 15 residues. CDR1 MNHNS and CDR2 SASEGT come from the germline V gene. The V gene end was trimmed by 6 bases and the J gene end by 5 bases; junction bases not matched to a gene: 13. CDR3 DNA: TGTGCCAGCAGCCACTCTACAGGGGATTTCGACGAGCAGTACTTC. This sequence encodes CASSHSTGDFDEQYF.

The gene calls are TRBV5-1 and TRBJ2-5, with TRBD2 matching over 7 bases. V was clipped by 3 bases and J by 2 bases; unmatched bases: 7. The CDR3 totals 15 residues. Germline CDR1 SGHRS, CDR2 YFSETQ. CDR3 protein: CASSSYSSGQETQYF. The CDR3 DNA reads TGCGCCAGCAGCTCATACTCTAGCGGACAAGAGACCCAGTACTTC.

The chain joins TRBV7-2 to TRBJ2-1; TRBD2 agrees at 12 bases. The CDR3 is 18 amino acids. Trimming cost V 3 bases and J 5 bases; bases outside gene matches: 11. The germline gives CDR1 SGHTA, CDR2 FQGNSA. CDR3 in DNA: TGTGCCAGCAGCTTGCTAGCGGGAGGGCGTATTCAAAACAATGAGCAGTTCTTC. Residues: CASSLLAGGRIQNNEQFF.

Notes on this clone: One end of the junction varies from germline; a read error may be responsible. This chain joins TRBV11-3 and TRBJ2-5; D gene unclear. The CDR3 is 12 amino acids. CDR1 is SGHNT and CDR2 is YENEEA in the germline V gene. CDR3 in amino acids: CASSQRGSRAHF. The DNA for the CDR3 is TGTGCCAGCAGCCAGAGAGGCAGCCGGGCCCACTTC. Full variable domain (missing parts from reference TRBV11-3 and TRBJ2-5): EAGVVQSPRYKIIEKKQPVAFWCNPISGHNTLYWYLQNLGQGPELLIRYENEEAVDDSQLPKDRFSAERLKGVDSTLKIQPAELGDSAVYLCASSQRGSRAHFGPGTRLLVL.

The rearrangement joins TRBV21-1 to TRBJ1-1; the D call TRBD1 from the table was never checked on the DNA. TRBV21-1 is labeled a pseudogene. The length of the CDR3 is 14 residues. DNA of the CDR3: TGTGCCAGCAGCGAAGGACAGGGGAACACTGAAGCTTTCTTT. Translation gives CASSEGQGNTEAFF.

This clone was seen only once. The chain employs TRBV27 and TRBJ2-7, with TRBD2 identical over 9 bases. Looked up from germline, CDR1 is MNHEY and CDR2 is SMNVEV (reference sequence). There are 15 residues in the CDR3. The ends lost 7 bases at V and 2 bases at J; junction bases unmatched: 9. The CDR3 protein is CASTRRAGGAYEQYF. Written as DNA, the CDR3 is TGTGCCAGCACCCGCCGAGCGGGAGGAGCCTACGAGCAGTACTTC.

This clone came up once. V is TRBV9 and J is TRBJ2-4; D is possibly TRBD2 (5 bases). The ends were cut back, 2 bases at V and 8 bases at J, with 11 bases in the middle. Germline CDR1 SGDLS, CDR2 YYNGEE. The CDR3 runs to 13 residues. The CDR3 DNA follows: TGTGCCAGCAGCGTTTCTAGCAGCGACATTCAGTACTTC. Amino acid sequence: CASSVSSSDIQYF.

To note about this clone: Within the sample, other DNA sequences also encode this same CDR3. The chain couples TRBV19 to TRBJ2-5; D is ambiguous. V was clipped by 3 bases and J by 5 bases, with 10 bases between them. Germline V gene data show CDR1 as LNHDA and CDR2 as SQIVND (reference sequence). CDR3 size: 13 residues. The CDR3 loop reads CASSIYSRETQYF. The DNA for the CDR3 is TGTGCCAGTAGTATTTACTCGCGGGAGACCCAGTACTTC.

The chain's CDR3 is CASSLEGLAEETQYF. The CDR3 DNA sequence: TGTGCCAGCAGTTTAGAGGGACTAGCAGAAGAGACCCAGTACTTC. The chain links TRBV28 to TRBJ2-5; 9 positions match TRBD2. This CDR3 is built from 15 residues. J was trimmed by 3 bases and V by 2 bases; bases with no gene match: 4. Germline V CDR1 and CDR2: MDHEN, SYDVKM.

V usage is TRBV7-8 and J usage is TRBJ2-1, with D possibly being TRBD1 or TRBD2 (5 bases each). V gave up 6 bases and J gave up 5 bases, with 23 bases separating them. Germline V CDR1 and CDR2: SGHVS, FQNEAQ. This CDR3 has 17 amino acids. The CDR3 nucleotides read TGTGCCAGCAGGCGAGGGTGGGCGGCATTGACAGACAATGAGCAGTTCTTC. Translating gives CASRRGWAALTDNEQFF.

The chain couples TRBV27 to TRBJ2-7, with 10 bases fitting TRBD1. Losses at the gene ends were 6 bases for V and 2 bases for J; bases not matched to a gene: 7. The CDR3 covers 15 residues. Germline CDR1 is MNHEY and CDR2 is SMNVEV (reference sequence). In nucleotides, the CDR3 is TGTGCCAGCAGCTCCGCGGGACAGGGGACCTACGAGCAGTACTTC. Translating gives CASSSAGQGTYEQYF.

The chain uses TRBV28 and TRBJ1-1; D is unresolved. Germline V gene lookup returns CDR1 MDHEN and CDR2 SYDVKM. V lost 1 base and J lost 1, with 10 bases in between. The CDR3 consists of 15 residues. The CDR3 loop reads CASSLSGTTNTEAFF. In DNA form, the CDR3 reads TGTGCCAGCAGTTTATCGGGCACCACGAACACTGAAGCTTTCTTT.

The CDR3 sequence is CASSSTGMSSYNEQFF. In DNA, the CDR3 is TGTGCCAGCAGCTCTACAGGGATGAGCTCCTACAATGAGCAGTTCTTC. V is TRBV7-9 and J is TRBJ2-1; possibly TRBD1 for D (6 bases). Between the trimmed V and J ends, which lost 4 bases and 0 bases, there was a span of 13 bases. The CDR3 runs 16 residues. Germline V gene lookup returns CDR1 SEHNR and CDR2 FQNEAQ (reference sequence). The whole variable domain, remainder taken from reference TRBV7-9 and TRBJ2-1, is DTGVSQNPRHKITKRGQNVTFRCDPISEHNRLYWYRQTLGQGPEFLTYFQNEAQLEKSRLLSDRFSAERPKGSFSTLEIQRTEQGDSAMYLCASSSTGMSSYNEQFFGPGTRLTVL.

This rearrangement joins TRBV5-1 to TRBJ1-3, with D unresolved. The CDR3 totals 16 residues. The V end was cut by 0 bases, the J end by 0 bases, with 10 bases between. Germline CDR1 reads SGHRS; CDR2 reads YFSETQ. In DNA form, the CDR3 reads TGCGCCAGCAGCTTGGCCGGACCGCGCTCTGGAAACACCATATATTTT. Amino acids: CASSLAGPRSGNTIYF. Based on the CDR3 plus reference TRBV5-1 and TRBJ1-3, the full variable domain is KAGVTQTPRYLIKTRGQQVTLSCSPISGHRSVSWYQQTPGQGLQFLFEYFSETQRNKGNFPGRFSGRQFSNSRSEMNVSTLELGDSALYLCASSLAGPRSGNTIYFGEGSWLTVV.

This clone was detected once. V and J are TRBV19 and TRBJ2-1; the match to TRBD2 covers 7 bases. Germline-derived CDR1 and CDR2 are LNHDA and SQIVND (reference sequence). The CDR3 has 13 residues. Trimming at V came to 6 bases and at J to 5 bases, leaving 4 bases not matched to a gene. The CDR3 coding sequence is TGTGCCAGTAGAATTGGGACTAACAATGAGCAGTTCTTC. Translation gives CASRIGTNNEQFF.

The V and J genes are TRBV9 and TRBJ2-3; D is perhaps TRBD2 (6 bases). The V end was cut by 0 bases, the J end by 2 bases, with 13 bases between. The CDR3 has 16 residues. The germline CDR1 and CDR2 sequences are SGDLS and YYNGEE. CDR3 residues: CASSVESGPLTDTQYF. The CDR3 DNA reads TGTGCCAGCAGCGTAGAGAGCGGGCCCCTCACAGATACGCAGTATTTT.

This clone has a single count. This chain connects TRBV7-9 to TRBJ1-2; no clear D gene. Per germline, CDR1 SEHNR and CDR2 FQNEAQ (reference sequence). V lost 3 bases, J lost 4 bases, and 9 bases lay in between. The CDR3 consists of 13 residues. Here the CDR3 DNA reads TGTGCCAGCAGCTTCTACGACTCCTATGGCTACACCTTC. This translates into CASSFYDSYGYTF.